The 15 T cell receptor beta chains given below trace back to one sample, sequenced in a study of blood T cell repertoires in COVID-19. Sequencing was performed with immunoSEQ multiplex PCR; in TCRdb, only in-frame clones are kept and a portion is missing. Of 130,000 to 150,000 clones in the sample, around 87% were seen once. The sequencing input was peripheral blood. The source is a middle-aged woman with acute or convalescent COVID-19.

This clone has just one count. The V and J genes are TRBV19 and TRBJ1-1; D is undetermined. The CDR3 has 13 amino acids. V was pared by 6 bases and J by 3 bases, with 11 bases between. Germline V gene data show CDR1 as LNHDA and CDR2 as SQIVND (reference sequence). The CDR3 bases are TGTGCCAGTAGGGGAGGAAGATACACTGAAGCTTTCTTT. Protein sequence: CASRGGRYTEAFF.

The chain joins TRBV30 to TRBJ2-3, with D possibly matching TRBD2 (5 bases). With 2 bases removed from V and 9 bases from J, the gap between germline ends came to 15 bases. This CDR3 region has 13 residues. Germline CDR1 is GTSNPN and CDR2 is SVGIG (reference sequence). This CDR3 is CAWSPFGTGTQYF. The DNA for the CDR3 is TGTGCCTGGAGTCCCTTTGGTACGGGGACGCAGTATTTT. The whole variable domain, remainder taken from reference TRBV30 and TRBJ2-3, is SQTIHQWPATLVQPVGSPLSLECTVEGTSNPNLYWYRQAAGRGLQLLFYSVGIGQISSEVPQNLSASRPQDRQFILSSKKLLLSDSGFYLCAWSPFGTGTQYFGPGTRLTVL.

V gene TRBV7-9 combines with J gene TRBJ1-1; TRBD1 matches at 11 bases. Germline V gene data show CDR1 as SEHNR and CDR2 as FQNEAQ (reference sequence). The V segment lost 3 bases and the J segment 8 bases; nucleotides outside the gene matches: 5. The CDR3 runs to 14 residues. CDR3 nucleotide sequence: TGTGCCAGCAGCTTCCTAGGGACAGGGGGAGAAGCTTTCTTT. Encoded protein: CASSFLGTGGEAFF.

The V call is TRBV21-1, the J call TRBJ2-7; the tabulated D call, TRBD1, remains unverified against the DNA. TRBV21-1 is a pseudogene segment. The CDR3 loop spans 17 amino acids. The CDR3 DNA follows: TGTGCCAGCAGCAAAAAAACAGGATATCAGAGCGCCTACGAGCAGTACTTC. This codes for CASSKKTGYQSAYEQYF.

The chain uses TRBV28 and TRBJ1-5; D is undetermined. From germline, CDR1 is MDHEN and CDR2 SYDVKM. V was pared by 3 bases and J by 0 bases, with 15 bases between. This CDR3 is built from 17 residues. CDR3 nucleotide sequence: TGTGCCAGCAGTTTCAGGAGGTCCTCTTATAGCAATCAGCCCCAGCATTTT. It yields the protein CASSFRRSSYSNQPQHF.

This clone turned up a few times. The chain joins TRBV2 to TRBJ1-4, with D possibly being TRBD1 (5 bases). In germline, CDR1 is SNHLY, CDR2 FYNNEI. This CDR3 spans 14 amino acids. V was clipped by 2 bases and J by 8 bases, with 12 bases between them. Here the CDR3 DNA reads TGTGCCAGCAGTGAACCGGGGGTAAGAGAAAAACTGTTTTTT. It translates to CASSEPGVREKLFF.

The CDR3: CASSEAPSTQYF. The DNA of the CDR3 is TGTGCCAGCAGTGAAGCGCCTAGTACGCAGTATTTT. J is TRBJ2-3 and V is TRBV2; D unresolved. The CDR3 sequence is 12 residues long. The germline V gene encodes CDR1 SNHLY and CDR2 FYNNEI. The ends were cut back, 0 bases at V and 8 bases at J, with 6 bases in the middle.

The chain uses TRBV5-4 and TRBJ2-5; TRBD2 matches 12 bases. The CDR3 loop spans 16 amino acids. Looked up from germline, CDR1 is SGHNT and CDR2 is YYREEE (reference sequence). V dropped 4 bases and J dropped 5; count of bases not matched to a gene: 9. This CDR3 reads CASSALAGGRLETQYF. In nucleotides, the CDR3 is TGTGCCAGCAGCGCGCTAGCGGGGGGGCGGTTGGAGACCCAGTACTTC.

This chain joins TRBV2 and TRBJ2-7; 12 bases fit TRBD2. After removal of 8 bases from V and 5 bases from J, the junction contained 10 bases not matched to a gene. The CDR3 length is 15 residues. Germline CDR1 SNHLY, CDR2 FYNNEI. This CDR3 is CASCSLAGGANEQYF. CDR3 nucleotides: TGTGCCAGCTGCAGTCTAGCGGGGGGGGCCAACGAGCAGTACTTC.

The chain uses TRBV27 and TRBJ2-1; 7 bases line up with TRBD2. Germline-derived CDR1 and CDR2 are MNHEY and SMNVEV (reference sequence). The CDR3 consists of 13 residues. V trimming: 5 bases; J trimming: 6 bases; junction bases outside the gene matches: 4. For the CDR3, the DNA is TGTGCCAGCAGTCCGGGACTACTCAATGAGCAGTTCTTC. This gives the protein CASSPGLLNEQFF.

The rearrangement uses TRBV14 and TRBJ2-3; D possibly corresponds to TRBD1 (6 bases). This CDR3 is built from 19 residues. V was trimmed by 0 bases and J by 0 bases, leaving 19 bases between them. CDR1 and CDR2 from the germline V gene are SGHDN and FVKESK. CDR3 amino acids: CASSQDTLSGRGSTDTQYF. CDR3 in DNA: TGTGCCAGCAGCCAAGATACCCTTTCTGGCAGGGGTAGCACAGATACGCAGTATTTT. Based on the CDR3 plus reference TRBV14 and TRBJ2-3, the full variable domain is EAGVTQFPSHSVIEKGQTVTLRCDPISGHDNLYWYRRVMGKEIKFLLHFVKESKQDESGMPNNRFLAERTGGTYSTLKVQPAELEDSGVYFCASSQDTLSGRGSTDTQYFGPGTRLTVL.

J is TRBJ1-1 and V is TRBV7-9, with D tentatively TRBD1 (5 bases). CDR1 and CDR2 from the germline V gene are SEHNR and FQNEAQ (reference sequence). The length of the CDR3 is 15 residues. Trimming removed 3 bases from V and 2 bases from J, with 13 bases in between. CDR3 amino acids: CASSFWGRSNTEAFF. The CDR3 nucleotides read TGTGCCAGCAGCTTTTGGGGCAGATCTAACACTGAAGCTTTCTTT.

The chain is built from TRBV5-1 and TRBJ2-2; unclear D gene. Germline CDR1 SGHRS, CDR2 YFSETQ. The CDR3 is made up of 14 amino acids. Trimming stripped 9 bases from V and 0 bases from J, with 12 bases between. The CDR3 is CATSPQTNTGELFF. DNA for the CDR3: TGCGCCACTTCGCCACAGACGAACACCGGGGAGCTGTTTTTT.

This chain connects TRBV28 to TRBJ2-7; 8 positions agree with TRBD1. The length of the CDR3 is 16 residues. Unmatched junction bases numbered 13, after V lost 6 bases and J lost 3 bases. From germline, CDR1 is MDHEN and CDR2 SYDVKM. CDR3 nucleotide sequence: TGTGCCAGCAGGCTTTTAGGGTCTGACAGGGGCTACGAGCAGTACTTC. It specifies CASRLLGSDRGYEQYF.

As concerns this clone: The junction departs from the called germline gene at one end, perhaps through a read error. The rearrangement joins TRBV7-7 to TRBJ2-5, with D possibly being TRBD2 (5 bases). This CDR3 region has 14 residues. The germline V gene has CDR1 SSHAT and CDR2 FNYEAQ (reference sequence). The CDR3 nucleotides are TGTGCTAGCAGCTCGGGGTACCGAGGGGAGACCCAGTACTTC. It translates to CASSSGYRGETQYF.